The T cell receptor beta chain described here comes from a study of response to subunit inactivated influenza vaccine (dated by TCRdb to 2016 to 2019). Background on the whole study: Deep quantitative T cell receptor repertoire profiling was used in the study to track responses to a trivalent subunit inactivated influenza vaccine.

Taken from cysteine to phenylalanine, the CDR3 has 14 residues. Only the CDR3 portion is preserved as DNA: 42 bases, with reading frame beginning at the first base. V loses 0 bases, J loses 12 bases, and the germline ends lie 17 bases apart. CDR1 and CDR2 were assigned from the germline V gene as MNHNS and SASEGT. Libraries were made using RT-PCR. The run used an Illumina HiSeq 2500. The public reads were run again by TCRdb, first through fastp at Q25 and then through MiXCR, and only productive beta chains were kept. Every entry covers one CDR3 protein and lists the most common genes and DNA from its rows. The sample has 530,000 or so distinct CDR3 sequences on record, approximately 24% of them singletons. Clones ranked in the top ten supply 1.5% to 2% of the sample. Study-wide findings and limitations: It was suggested by the authors that each seasonal influenza vaccination may recruit only a limited number of new T cells.

For this clonotype: No antigen is known for it. Base-call qualities are not available, and no considerably larger clone is one nucleotide away.

This specimen consisted of CD4+ T cells sorted from PBMCs, obtained 5 days after vaccination. This sequence was found in a man aged 45-65 years who received an inactivated influenza vaccine. Donor details come from another sample of the same person, matched by shared clones. The sequence joins TRBV6-1 to TRBJ1-1, with a tentative D gene TRBD1 over 5 matching bases. The DNA reads TGTGCCAGCAGTGAAGCGCAAAGGGGAGGCCTAACTTTCTTT. Translated, this gives CASSEAQRGGLTFF.